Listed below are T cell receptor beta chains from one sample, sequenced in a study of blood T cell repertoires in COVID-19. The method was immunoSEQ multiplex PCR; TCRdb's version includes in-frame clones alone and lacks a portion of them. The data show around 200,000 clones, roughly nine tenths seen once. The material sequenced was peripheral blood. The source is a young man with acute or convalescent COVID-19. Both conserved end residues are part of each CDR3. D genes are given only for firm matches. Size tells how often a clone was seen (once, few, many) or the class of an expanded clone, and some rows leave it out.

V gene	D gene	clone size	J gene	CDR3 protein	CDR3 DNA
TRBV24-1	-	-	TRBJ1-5	CATSDSVIAREKSDSNQPQHF	TGTGCCACCAGTGATTCGGTGATTGCCAGGGAAAAATCTGACAGCAATCAGCCCCAGCATTTT
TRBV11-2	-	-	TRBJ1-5	CASSLNRGFQPQHF	TGTGCCAGCAGCTTAAACAGAGGGTTCCAGCCCCAGCATTTT
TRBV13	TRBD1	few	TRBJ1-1	CASSYGTARAFF	TGTGCCAGCAGTTATGGGACAGCCAGGGCTTTCTTT
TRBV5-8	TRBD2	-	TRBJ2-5	CASSPGLVQETQYF	TGTGCCAGCAGTCCTGGACTAGTCCAAGAGACCCAGTACTTC
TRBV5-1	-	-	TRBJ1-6	CASSAGGNSPLHF	TGCGCCAGCAGCGCGGGCGGGAATTCACCCCTCCACTTT
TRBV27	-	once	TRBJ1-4	CASSALRARNEKLFF	TGTGCCAGCAGTGCCCTCAGGGCGCGTAATGAAAAACTGTTTTTT
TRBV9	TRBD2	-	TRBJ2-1	CASSVSGRGYNEQFF	TGTGCCAGCAGCGTAAGCGGGAGGGGGTACAATGAGCAGTTCTTC
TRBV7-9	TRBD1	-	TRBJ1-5	CASSQTGGGQPQHF	TGTGCCAGCAGCCAGACAGGGGGCGGACAGCCCCAGCATTTT
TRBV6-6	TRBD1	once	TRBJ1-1	CASTDRVTEAFF	TGTGCCAGCACCGACAGGGTGACTGAAGCTTTCTTT
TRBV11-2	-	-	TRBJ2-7	CASSASSYEQYF	TGTGCCAGCAGCGCGTCCTCCTACGAGCAGTACTTC
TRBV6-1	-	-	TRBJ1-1	CASSEASDREAFF	TGTGCCAGCAGTGAAGCATCAGACAGAGAAGCTTTCTTT
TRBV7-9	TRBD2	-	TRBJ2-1	CASSFGAGGQFF	TGTGCCAGCAGCTTTGGAGCGGGAGGGCAGTTCTTC
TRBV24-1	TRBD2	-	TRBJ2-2	CATSDWRGGRSGELFF	TGTGCCACCAGTGATTGGCGCGGGGGAAGATCAGGGGAGCTGTTTTTT
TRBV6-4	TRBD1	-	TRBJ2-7	CASSPIGQERTYEQYF	TGTGCCAGCAGCCCGATCGGACAGGAGAGAACCTACGAGCAGTACTTC
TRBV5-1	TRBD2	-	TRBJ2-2	CASSSRTSGNTGELFF	TGCGCCAGCAGCTCTCGGACTAGCGGTAACACCGGGGAGCTGTTTTTT
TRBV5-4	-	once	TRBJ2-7	CASRISGGPYEQYF	TGTGCCAGCAGAATCAGTGGAGGACCCTACGAGCAGTACTTC
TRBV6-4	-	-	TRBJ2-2	CASSPQGTNTGELFF	TGTGCCAGCAGTCCCCAGGGGACGAACACCGGGGAGCTGTTTTTT
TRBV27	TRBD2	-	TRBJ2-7	CASSPGREGPYEQYF	TGTGCCAGCAGTCCCGGGCGGGAGGGCCCTTACGAGCAGTACTTC
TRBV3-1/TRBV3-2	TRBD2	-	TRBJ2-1	CASSQFLGGNYNEQFF	TGTGCCAGCAGCCAATTCTTGGGGGGGAACTACAATGAGCAGTTCTTC
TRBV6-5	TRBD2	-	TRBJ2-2	CASSYRGGTGELFF	TGTGCCAGCAGTTACCGGGGGGGAACCGGGGAGCTGTTTTTT
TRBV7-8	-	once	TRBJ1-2	CASSLGSGRANYGYTF	TGTGCCAGCAGCTTAGGATCGGGAAGGGCTAACTATGGCTACACCTTC
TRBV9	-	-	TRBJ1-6	CASSRDAGVPSPLHF	TGTGCCAGCAGTCGGGATGCAGGGGTCCCTTCACCCCTCCACTTT
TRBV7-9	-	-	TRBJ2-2	CASSLAQKNTGELFF	TGTGCCAGCAGCTTAGCGCAGAAGAACACCGGGGAGCTGTTTTTT
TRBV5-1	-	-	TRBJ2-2	CASFPGAGTGELFF	TGCGCCAGCTTCCCTGGGGCCGGTACCGGGGAGCTGTTTTTT
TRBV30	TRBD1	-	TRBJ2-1	CAWDNNRGLYNEQFF	TGTGCCTGGGATAACAACAGGGGGCTGTACAATGAGCAGTTCTTC
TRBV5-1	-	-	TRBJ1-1	CASSFGGRDLGTEAFF	TGCGCCAGCAGCTTTGGGGGCCGAGACCTAGGGACTGAAGCTTTCTTT
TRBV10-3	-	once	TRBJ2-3	CAISESIFTRGNTDTQYF	TGTGCCATCAGTGAGTCGATCTTTACTCGCGGAAACACAGATACGCAGTATTTT
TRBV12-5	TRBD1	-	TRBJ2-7	CASGPGQGSSYEQYF	TGTGCTAGTGGTCCGGGACAGGGGTCTTCCTACGAGCAGTACTTC
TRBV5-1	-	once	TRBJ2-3	CASSYIGTPLDTQYF	TGCGCCAGCTCCTATATTGGGACTCCCCTTGATACGCAGTATTTT
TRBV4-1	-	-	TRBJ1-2	CASSLGQPNYGYTF	TGCGCCAGCAGCCTTGGACAGCCAAACTATGGCTACACCTTC
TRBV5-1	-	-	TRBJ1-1	CASSPPGNTEAFF	TGCGCCAGCAGCCCACCGGGGAACACTGAAGCTTTCTTT
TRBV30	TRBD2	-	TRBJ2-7	CAWRTTLNLSGRNPYEQYF	TGTGCCTGGAGAACGACGCTTAATCTCAGCGGGAGAAATCCTTACGAGCAGTACTTC
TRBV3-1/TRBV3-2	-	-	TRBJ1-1	CASSQRDENTEAFF	TGTGCCAGCAGCCAGCGGGACGAGAACACTGAAGCTTTCTTT
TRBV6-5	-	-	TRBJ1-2	CASRQGSYGYTF	TGTGCCAGCAGACAGGGATCCTATGGCTACACCTTC
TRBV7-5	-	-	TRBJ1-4	CARSVDNRENEKLFF	TGTGCCAGAAGCGTAGACAACAGGGAAAATGAAAAACTGTTTTTT
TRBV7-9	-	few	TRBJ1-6	CASSLGTVGNSPLHF	TGTGCCAGCAGCTTAGGGACAGTGGGGAATTCACCCCTCCACTTT
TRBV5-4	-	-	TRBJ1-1	CASSFLGSGEAFF	TGTGCCAGCAGCTTCCTGGGCTCCGGCGAAGCTTTCTTT
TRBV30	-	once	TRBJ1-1	CARDGLGTEAFF	TGTGCCCGGGACGGGTTGGGCACTGAAGCTTTCTTT
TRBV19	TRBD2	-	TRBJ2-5	CASSIGTSGGFRETQYF	TGTGCCAGTAGTATAGGGACTAGCGGGGGGTTCCGGGAGACCCAGTACTTC
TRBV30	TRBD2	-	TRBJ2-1	CAWSPLGGRAYNEQFF	TGTGCCTGGAGTCCCCTGGGCGGGAGGGCCTACAATGAGCAGTTCTTC
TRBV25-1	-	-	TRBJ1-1	CASSEVGNTEAFF	TGTGCCAGCAGTGAAGTCGGGAACACTGAAGCTTTCTTT
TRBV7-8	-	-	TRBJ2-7	CASSLRSGLYEQYF	TGTGCCAGCAGCTTACGGTCAGGCCTCTACGAGCAGTACTTC
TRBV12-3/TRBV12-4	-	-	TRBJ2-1	CASSTAGNEQFF	TGTGCCAGCAGTACAGCGGGCAATGAGCAGTTCTTC
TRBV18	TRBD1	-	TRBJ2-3	CASSPLGQVSTDTQYF	TGTGCCAGCTCACCACTAGGACAGGTTAGCACAGATACGCAGTATTTT
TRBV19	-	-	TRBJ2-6	CASSSPGANVLTF	TGTGCCAGTAGTTCCCCAGGGGCCAACGTCCTGACTTTC
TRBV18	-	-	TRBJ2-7	CASSRPGDPYEQYF	TGTGCCAGCTCACGGCCGGGTGACCCTTACGAGCAGTACTTC
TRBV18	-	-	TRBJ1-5	CASVKQGQGQPQHF	TGTGCCAGCGTTAAACAGGGTCAGGGTCAGCCCCAGCATTTT
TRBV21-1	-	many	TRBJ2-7	CASSNSPWPYEQYF	TGTGCCAGCAGCAATTCCCCCTGGCCCTACGAGCAGTACTTC
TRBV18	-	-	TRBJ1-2	CASSPPARGSGYTF	TGTGCCAGCTCACCACCGGCCAGGGGCTCTGGCTACACCTTC
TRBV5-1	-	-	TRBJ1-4	CASSAGRRLGEKLFF	TGCGCCAGCAGCGCCGGGAGGCGCCTGGGTGAAAAACTGTTTTTT
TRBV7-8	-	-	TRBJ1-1	CASSLGGGQNTEAFF	TGTGCCAGCAGCTTAGGGGGGGGTCAGAACACTGAAGCTTTCTTT
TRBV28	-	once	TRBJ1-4	CASRGEDRRRATNEKLFF	TGTGCCAGCAGGGGAGAGGACAGACGACGTGCAACTAATGAAAAACTGTTTTTT
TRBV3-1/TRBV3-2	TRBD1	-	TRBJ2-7	CASGGSGQLSYEQYF	TGTGCCAGCGGAGGATCGGGACAGCTCTCCTACGAGCAGTACTTC
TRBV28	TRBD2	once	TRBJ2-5	CASSPSSGRAGETQYF	TGTGCCAGCAGTCCATCTAGCGGGAGGGCCGGGGAGACCCAGTACTTC
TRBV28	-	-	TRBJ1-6	CASSLGLRNSPLHF	TGTGCCAGCAGTTTAGGACTGAGAAATTCACCCCTCCACTTT
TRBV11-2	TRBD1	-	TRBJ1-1	CASSPQGMNTEAFF	TGTGCCAGCAGCCCACAGGGGATGAACACTGAAGCTTTCTTT
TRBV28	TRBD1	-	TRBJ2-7	CASSPYRTGNYEQYF	TGTGCCAGCAGTCCTTATAGGACAGGGAATTACGAGCAGTACTTC